The entry that follows covers one T cell receptor (beta chain) sequence. No antigen is known for it. The record originates from a study of shared clonotypes between healthy human individuals. At the level of the study: Each donor's CD4 naive and CD4 memory cells filled three plates apiece, CD8 naive two, and CD8 memory one.

Naive CD8 cells, CD45RO-negative and positively selected for CCR7, excluded terminally differentiated effector memory CD45RA+ cells. Sequencing used immunoSEQ multiplex PCR; TCRdb keeps in-frame clones, though not all of them. The table lists approximately 600,000 clones, around 95% of them singletons. Whole-study results and caveats: Roughly 5% was the fraction of naive CD4 clonotypes found shared across a few donors.

Input material: naive CD8+ T cells sorted from blood. The origin of this receptor is a woman aged 25 to 39 in good health.

The chain's CDR3 is CASSWTESYEQYF. CDR3 sequence (DNA): TGTGCCAGCAGTTGGACGGAATCCTACGAGCAGTACTTC. The chain links TRBV28 to TRBJ2-7; D gene ambiguous. With 4 bases removed from V and 1 base from J, the gap between germline ends came to 8 bases. Germline lookup yields CDR1 MDHEN and CDR2 SYDVKM. The CDR3 is made up of 13 amino acids.